These 6 T cell receptor beta chains share one sample of origin, sequenced in a study of T cells in Graves' hyperthyroidism and ophthalmopathy. TCR beta CDR3 sequences were amplified from RNA transcripts. HTBI primers were employed in a first-round RT-PCR of the TCR CDR3. TCRdb reprocessed the multiplex PCR reads via MiXCR and lists one record per CDR3 protein. Of about 610,000 distinct CDR3 sequences in the sample, roughly 14% are singletons; the top ten hold around 4.5%. Sequencing was performed on blood. These receptors were collected from a woman aged 40 to 50 with Graves' ophthalmopathy.

This clonotype came up many times. The chain uses TRBV29-1 and TRBJ1-1; maybe TRBD1 (5 bases). Trimming left V 3 bases short and J 8 bases short, with 13 bases between. This CDR3 region has 12 residues. Germline V lookup: CDR1 SQVTM, CDR2 ANQGSEA. The CDR3 reads CSVEELREEAFF. The CDR3 coding sequence is TGCAGCGTTGAGGAACTCAGGGAGGAAGCTTTCTTT.

This clonotype was observed at least ten times. This chain links TRBV11-2 with TRBJ2-7; D could derive from TRBD1 or TRBD2 (5 bases each). V gave up 1 base and J gave up 0 bases, with 13 bases separating them. The V gene's germline CDR1 is SGHAT and CDR2 FQNNGV. The CDR3 extends over 16 amino acids. CDR3 nucleotide sequence: TGTGCCAGCAGCTTAGGTGGGACGGCAAGCTCCTACGAGCAGTACTTC. Translating it yields CASSLGGTASSYEQYF.

This clonotype has a count of ten or more. This chain uses TRBV6-5 with TRBJ2-7; 7 positions match TRBD2. Germline CDR1 reads MNHEY; CDR2 reads SVGAGI. Trimming at V came to 2 bases and at J to 0 bases, leaving 4 bases not matched to a gene. The CDR3 is made up of 15 amino acids. CDR3 loop: CASSYEGGSSYEQYF. CDR3 coding DNA: TGTGCCAGCAGTTACGAGGGCGGGAGCTCCTACGAGCAGTACTTC.

The table lists this clonotype with many counts. CDR3 nucleotides: TGTGCCAGCAGCCAACCAGGGGAAAACACTGAAGCTTTCTTT. Encoded protein: CASSQPGENTEAFF. V gene TRBV4-2 combines with J gene TRBJ1-1; weak D call: TRBD1 (6 bases). Trimming removed 2 bases at V and 2 bases at J, with 9 bases between. This CDR3 has 14 amino acids. Looked up from germline, CDR1 is LGHNA and CDR2 is YNFKEQ.

This clonotype was detected many times. The chain couples TRBV10-3 to TRBJ1-1, with 10 bases identical to TRBD1. V lost 8 bases to trimming and J lost 11 bases; unmatched junction nucleotides: 14. This CDR3 comprises 14 residues. Germline V gives CDR1 ENHRY, CDR2 SYGVKD. The DNA for the CDR3 is TGTGCCATCCTTAACCGGGACAGGGGAGGGGAGGCTTTCTTT. Protein product: CAILNRDRGGEAFF.

This clonotype was seen only a few times. The chain links TRBV6-1 to TRBJ2-1; D may be TRBD2 (7 bases). The length of the CDR3 is 16 residues. With 7 bases removed from V and 8 bases from J, the gap between germline ends came to 24 bases. The germline gives CDR1 MNHNS, CDR2 SASEGT. DNA for the CDR3: TGTGCCAGCACCTTCCTGAGGGGGGGCGGGGGAGATGAGCAGTTCTTC. Translated: CASTFLRGGGGDEQFF.